The sample holds one count of the clone carrying this TCR beta chain. These data come from a study of blood T cell repertoires in COVID-19. As for the study in general: Specimens from acute and convalescent COVID-19 originated in the United States, Italy and Spain.

Some clones are missing from TCRdb's copy, which holds only in-frame ones; the method was immunoSEQ multiplex PCR. Here the sample spans 150,000 or so clones, 84% being singletons. Germline CDR1 MNHEY, CDR2 SVGAGI. V lost 7 bases and J 1 base, leaving 14 bases between the germline ends. The CDR3 extends over 14 amino acids. Sequences were obtained from PBMCs or T cells enriched from blood (not recorded which). V gene TRBV6-5 combines with J gene TRBJ2-7; no clear D. The receptor comes from a man aged 50 to 60 who had recovered from COVID-19. CDR3 in amino acids: CASTKGDGSYEQYF. As DNA, the CDR3 is TGTGCCAGCACCAAAGGTGACGGGTCCTACGAGCAGTACTTC.